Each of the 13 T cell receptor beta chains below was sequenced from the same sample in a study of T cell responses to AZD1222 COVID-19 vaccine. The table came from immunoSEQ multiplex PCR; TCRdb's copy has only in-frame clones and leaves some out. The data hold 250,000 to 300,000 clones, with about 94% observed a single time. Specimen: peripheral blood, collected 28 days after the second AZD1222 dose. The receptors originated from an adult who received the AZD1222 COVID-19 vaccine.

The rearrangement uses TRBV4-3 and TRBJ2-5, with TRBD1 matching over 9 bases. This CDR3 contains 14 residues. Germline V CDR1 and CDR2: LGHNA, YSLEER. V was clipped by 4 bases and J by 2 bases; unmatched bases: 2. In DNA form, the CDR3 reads TGCGCCAGCAGCCTAGGGACAGGGCAAGAGACCCAGTACTTC. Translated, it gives CASSLGTGQETQYF.

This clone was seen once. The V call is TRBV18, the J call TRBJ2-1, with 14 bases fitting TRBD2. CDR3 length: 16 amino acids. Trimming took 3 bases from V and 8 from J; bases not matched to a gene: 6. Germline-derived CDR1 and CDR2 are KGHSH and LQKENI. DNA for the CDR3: TGTGCCAGCTCACCGCCCGGGACTAGCGGGGGCCATGAGCAGTTCTTC. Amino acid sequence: CASSPPGTSGGHEQFF.

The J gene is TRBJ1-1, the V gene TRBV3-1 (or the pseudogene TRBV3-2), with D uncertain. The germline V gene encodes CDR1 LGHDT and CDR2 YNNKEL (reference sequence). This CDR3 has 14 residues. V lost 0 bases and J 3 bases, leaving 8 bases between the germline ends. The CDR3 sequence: CASSQDWGDTEAFF. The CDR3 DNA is TGTGCCAGCAGCCAAGACTGGGGAGACACTGAAGCTTTCTTT.

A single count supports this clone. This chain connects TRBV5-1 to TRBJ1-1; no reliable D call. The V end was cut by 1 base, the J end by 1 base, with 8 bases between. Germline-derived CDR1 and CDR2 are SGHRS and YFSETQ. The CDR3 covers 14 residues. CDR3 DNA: TGCGCCAGCAGCTTGACGGCAGGGAACACTGAAGCTTTCTTT. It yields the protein CASSLTAGNTEAFF.

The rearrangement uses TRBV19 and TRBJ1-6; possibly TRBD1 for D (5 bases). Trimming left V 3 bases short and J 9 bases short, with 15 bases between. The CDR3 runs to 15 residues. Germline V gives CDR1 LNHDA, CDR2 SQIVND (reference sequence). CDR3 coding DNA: TGTGCCAGTAGTATGGGGGGGTCCCCGGCTTCACCCCTCCACTTT. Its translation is CASSMGGSPASPLHF. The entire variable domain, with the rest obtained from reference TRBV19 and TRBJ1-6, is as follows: DGGITQSPKYLFRKEGQNVTLSCEQNLNHDAMYWYRQDPGQGLRLIYYSQIVNDFQKGDIAEGYSVSREKKESFPLTVTSAQKNPTAFYLCASSMGGSPASPLHFGNGTRLTVT.

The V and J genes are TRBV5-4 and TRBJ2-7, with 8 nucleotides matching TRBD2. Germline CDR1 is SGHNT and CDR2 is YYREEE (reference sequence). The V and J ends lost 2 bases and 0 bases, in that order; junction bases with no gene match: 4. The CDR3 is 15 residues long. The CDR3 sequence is CASSFKREYSYEQYF. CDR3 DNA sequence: TGTGCCAGCAGCTTCAAGCGGGAGTACTCCTACGAGCAGTACTTC.

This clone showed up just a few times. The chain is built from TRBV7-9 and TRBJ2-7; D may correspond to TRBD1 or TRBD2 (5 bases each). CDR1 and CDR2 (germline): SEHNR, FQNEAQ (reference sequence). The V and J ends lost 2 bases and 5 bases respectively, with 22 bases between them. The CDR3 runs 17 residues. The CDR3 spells CASSLSGRQGSFDEQYF. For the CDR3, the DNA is TGTGCCAGCAGCTTAAGCGGTAGGCAGGGCAGTTTCGACGAGCAGTACTTC.

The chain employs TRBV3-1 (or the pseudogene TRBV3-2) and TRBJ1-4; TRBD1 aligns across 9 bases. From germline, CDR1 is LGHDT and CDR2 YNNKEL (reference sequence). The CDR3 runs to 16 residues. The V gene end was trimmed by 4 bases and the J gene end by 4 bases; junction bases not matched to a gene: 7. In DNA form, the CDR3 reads TGTGCCAGCAGCCGGACACAGGGGGCTGGTAATGAAAAACTGTTTTTT. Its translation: CASSRTQGAGNEKLFF.

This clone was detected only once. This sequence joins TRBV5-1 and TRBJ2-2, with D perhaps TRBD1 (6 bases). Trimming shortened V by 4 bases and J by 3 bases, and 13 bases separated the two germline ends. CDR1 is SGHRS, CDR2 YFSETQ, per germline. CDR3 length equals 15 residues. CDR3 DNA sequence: TGCGCCAGCAGCAAGTCAGGGGATCACACCGGGGAGCTGTTTTTT. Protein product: CASSKSGDHTGELFF.

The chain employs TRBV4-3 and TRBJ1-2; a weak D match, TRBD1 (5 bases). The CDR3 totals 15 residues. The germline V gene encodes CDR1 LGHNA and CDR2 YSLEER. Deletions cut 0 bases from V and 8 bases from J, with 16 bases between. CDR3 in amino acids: CASSQDLGRAAGYTF. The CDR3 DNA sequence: TGCGCCAGCAGCCAAGATCTGGGCAGGGCGGCCGGCTACACCTTC.

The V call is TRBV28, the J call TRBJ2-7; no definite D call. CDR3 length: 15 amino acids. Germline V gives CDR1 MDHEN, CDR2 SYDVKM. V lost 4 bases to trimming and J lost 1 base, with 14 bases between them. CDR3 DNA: TGTGCCAGCAGTTGGTCTGGCTTCGCTTCCTACGAGCAGTACTTC. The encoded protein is CASSWSGFASYEQYF. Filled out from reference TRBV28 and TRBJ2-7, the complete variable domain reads DVKVTQSSRYLVKRTGEKVFLECVQDMDHENMFWYRQDPGLGLRLIYFSYDVKMKEKGDIPEGYSVSREKKERFSLILESASTNQTSMYLCASSWSGFASYEQYFGPGTRLTVT.

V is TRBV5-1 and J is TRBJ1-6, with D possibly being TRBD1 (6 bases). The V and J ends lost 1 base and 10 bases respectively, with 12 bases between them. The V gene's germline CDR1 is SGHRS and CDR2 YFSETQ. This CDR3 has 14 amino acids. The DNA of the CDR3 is TGCGCCAGCAGCTTGACTGGGGGCGACTCACCCCTCCACTTT. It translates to CASSLTGGDSPLHF.

CDR3 in amino acids: CASSIVEFGDTEAFF. CDR3 bases: TGTGCCAGTAGTATAGTTGAGTTCGGGGACACTGAAGCTTTCTTT. The chain uses TRBV19 and TRBJ1-1; D remains unclear. There are 15 residues in the CDR3. In germline, CDR1 is LNHDA, CDR2 SQIVND (reference sequence). V was clipped by 1 base and J by 3 bases, with 12 bases between them.